The T cell receptor (beta chain) described here comes from a study of blood T cell repertoires in COVID-19. Germline assignment: CDR1 MNHEY and CDR2 SMNVEV (reference sequence). This CDR3 region has 15 residues. The V and J ends lost 3 bases and 3 bases respectively, with 12 bases between them. Profiling relied on immunoSEQ multiplex PCR, and the TCRdb table lists in-frame clones only, not all of them. The sample has around 170,000 clones; around 77% are singletons. The chain employs TRBV27 and TRBJ2-1; D might be TRBD1 (5 bases). The receptor's source is a man aged 70 or older with active or convalescent COVID-19. Sample: peripheral blood. CDR3 sequence: CASSLGHPIYNEQFF. The CDR3 DNA is TGTGCCAGCAGTTTGGGGCACCCAATCTACAATGAGCAGTTCTTC.